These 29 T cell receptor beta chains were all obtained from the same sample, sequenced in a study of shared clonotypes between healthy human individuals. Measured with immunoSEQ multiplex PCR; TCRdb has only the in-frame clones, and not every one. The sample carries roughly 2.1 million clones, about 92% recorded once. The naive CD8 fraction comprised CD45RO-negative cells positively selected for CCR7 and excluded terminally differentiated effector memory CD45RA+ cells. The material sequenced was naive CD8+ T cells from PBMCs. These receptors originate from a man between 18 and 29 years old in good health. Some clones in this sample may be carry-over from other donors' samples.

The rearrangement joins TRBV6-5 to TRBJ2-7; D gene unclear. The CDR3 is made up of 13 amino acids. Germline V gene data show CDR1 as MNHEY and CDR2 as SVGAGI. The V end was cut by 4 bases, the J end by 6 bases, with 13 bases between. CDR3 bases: TGTGCCAGCAGTTGGGGTCAGGCCCTCGAGCAGTACTTC. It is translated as CASSWGQALEQYF.

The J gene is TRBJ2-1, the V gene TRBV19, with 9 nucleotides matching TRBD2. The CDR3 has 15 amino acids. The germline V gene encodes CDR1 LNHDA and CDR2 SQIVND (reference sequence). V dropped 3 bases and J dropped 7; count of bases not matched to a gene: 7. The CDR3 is CASSIKAGGLNEQFF. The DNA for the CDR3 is TGTGCCAGTAGTATTAAAGCGGGAGGTTTAAATGAGCAGTTCTTC.

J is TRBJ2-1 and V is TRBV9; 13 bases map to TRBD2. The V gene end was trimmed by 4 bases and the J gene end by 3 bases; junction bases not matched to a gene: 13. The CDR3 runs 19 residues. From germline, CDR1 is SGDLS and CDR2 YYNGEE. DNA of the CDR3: TGTGCCAGCAGCTTGGATCCCGGGACTAGCGGGACTCTCTACAATGAGCAGTTCTTC. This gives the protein CASSLDPGTSGTLYNEQFF.

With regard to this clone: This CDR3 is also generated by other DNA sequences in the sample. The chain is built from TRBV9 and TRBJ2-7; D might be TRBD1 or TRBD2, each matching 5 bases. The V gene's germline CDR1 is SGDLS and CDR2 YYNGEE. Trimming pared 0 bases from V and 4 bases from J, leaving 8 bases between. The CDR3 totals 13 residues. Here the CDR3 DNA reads TGTGCCAGCAGCGTAGACGGGGCTTACGAGCAGTACTTC. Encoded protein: CASSVDGAYEQYF.

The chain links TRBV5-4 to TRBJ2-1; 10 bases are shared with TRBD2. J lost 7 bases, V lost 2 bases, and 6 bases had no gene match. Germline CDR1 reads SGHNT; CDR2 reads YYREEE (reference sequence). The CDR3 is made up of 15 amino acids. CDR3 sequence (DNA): TGTGCCAGCAGCTTCCTAGCGGGAGTGTATAATGAGCAGTTCTTC. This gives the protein CASSFLAGVYNEQFF.

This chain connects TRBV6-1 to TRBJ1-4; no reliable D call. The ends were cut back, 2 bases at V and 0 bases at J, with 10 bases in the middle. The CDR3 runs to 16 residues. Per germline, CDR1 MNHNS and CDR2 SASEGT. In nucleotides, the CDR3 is TGTGCCAGCAGTGAATGGGCCGGAGCAACTAATGAAAAACTGTTTTTT. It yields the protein CASSEWAGATNEKLFF.

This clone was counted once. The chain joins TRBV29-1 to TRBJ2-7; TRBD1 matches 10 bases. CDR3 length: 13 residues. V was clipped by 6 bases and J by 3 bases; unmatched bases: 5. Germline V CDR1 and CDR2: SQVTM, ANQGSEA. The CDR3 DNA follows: TGCAGCGTGGGGACAGGGGTGGGCTACGAGCAGTACTTC. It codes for CSVGTGVGYEQYF.

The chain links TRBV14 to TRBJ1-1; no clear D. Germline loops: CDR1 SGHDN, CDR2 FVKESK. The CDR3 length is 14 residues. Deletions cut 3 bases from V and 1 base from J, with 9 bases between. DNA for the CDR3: TGTGCCAGCAGCCAGGAACTCCGGAACACTGAAGCTTTCTTT. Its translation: CASSQELRNTEAFF. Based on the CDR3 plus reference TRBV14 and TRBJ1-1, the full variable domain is EAGVTQFPSHSVIEKGQTVTLRCDPISGHDNLYWYRRVMGKEIKFLLHFVKESKQDESGMPNNRFLAERTGGTYSTLKVQPAELEDSGVYFCASSQELRNTEAFFGQGTRLTVV.

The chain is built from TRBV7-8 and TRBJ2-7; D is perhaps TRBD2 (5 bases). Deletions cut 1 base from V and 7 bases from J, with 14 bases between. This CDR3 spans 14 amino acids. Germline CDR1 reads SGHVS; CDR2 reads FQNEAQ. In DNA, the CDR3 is TGTGCCAGCAGCTTAGGGGCTAGCCTTCTGGAGCAGTACTTC. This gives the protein CASSLGASLLEQYF.

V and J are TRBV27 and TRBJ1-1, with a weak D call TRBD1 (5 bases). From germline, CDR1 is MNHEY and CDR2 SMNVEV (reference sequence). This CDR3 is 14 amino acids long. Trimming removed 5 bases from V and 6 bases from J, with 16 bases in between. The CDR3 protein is CASSIRSGGAEAFF. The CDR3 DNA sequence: TGTGCCAGCAGTATCCGATCTGGGGGGGCTGAAGCTTTCTTT.

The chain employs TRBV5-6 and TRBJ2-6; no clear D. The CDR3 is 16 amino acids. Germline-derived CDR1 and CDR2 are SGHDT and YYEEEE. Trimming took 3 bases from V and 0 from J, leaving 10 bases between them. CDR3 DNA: TGTGCCAGCAGCTATCGGACCGTCTCTGGGGCCAACGTCCTGACTTTC. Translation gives CASSYRTVSGANVLTF.

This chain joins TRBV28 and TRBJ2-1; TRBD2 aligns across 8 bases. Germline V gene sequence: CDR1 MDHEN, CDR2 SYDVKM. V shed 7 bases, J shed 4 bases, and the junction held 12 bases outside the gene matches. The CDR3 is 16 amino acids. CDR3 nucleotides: TGTGCCAGCACTCTAGAACGTAGCGGGAAATACAATGAGCAGTTCTTC. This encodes CASTLERSGKYNEQFF.

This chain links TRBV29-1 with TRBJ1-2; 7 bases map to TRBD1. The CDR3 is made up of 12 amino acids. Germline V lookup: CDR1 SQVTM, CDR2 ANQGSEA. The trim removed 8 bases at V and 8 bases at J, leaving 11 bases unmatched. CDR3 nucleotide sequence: TGCAGCTTTTGGGGACAGCGCGGGGGCTACACCTTC. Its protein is CSFWGQRGGYTF. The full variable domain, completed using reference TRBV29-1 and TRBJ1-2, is SAVISQKPSRDICQRGTSLTIQCQVDSQVTMMFWYRQQPGQSLTLIATANQGSEATYESGFVIDKFPISRPNLTFSTLTVSNMSPEDSSIYLCSFWGQRGGYTFGSGTRLTVV.

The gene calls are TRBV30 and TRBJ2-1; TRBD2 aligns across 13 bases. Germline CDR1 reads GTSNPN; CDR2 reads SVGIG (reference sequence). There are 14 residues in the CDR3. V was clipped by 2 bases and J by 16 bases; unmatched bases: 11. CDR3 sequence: CAWSLGTSGIFSFF. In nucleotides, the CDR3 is TGTGCCTGGAGTTTAGGGACTAGCGGGATCTTTAGCTTCTTC.

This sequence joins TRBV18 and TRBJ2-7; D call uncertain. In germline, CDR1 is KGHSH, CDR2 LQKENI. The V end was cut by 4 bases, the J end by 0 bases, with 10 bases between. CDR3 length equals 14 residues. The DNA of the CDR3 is TGTGCCAGCTCACTTACTCCTAACTCCTACGAGCAGTACTTC. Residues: CASSLTPNSYEQYF.

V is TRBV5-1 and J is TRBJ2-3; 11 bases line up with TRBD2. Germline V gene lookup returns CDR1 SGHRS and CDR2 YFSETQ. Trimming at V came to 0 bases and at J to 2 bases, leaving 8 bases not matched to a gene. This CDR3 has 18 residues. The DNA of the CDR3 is TGCGCCAGCAGCTTGGCCCCTACTAGCGGGAGAATCACAGATACGCAGTATTTT. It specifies CASSLAPTSGRITDTQYF.

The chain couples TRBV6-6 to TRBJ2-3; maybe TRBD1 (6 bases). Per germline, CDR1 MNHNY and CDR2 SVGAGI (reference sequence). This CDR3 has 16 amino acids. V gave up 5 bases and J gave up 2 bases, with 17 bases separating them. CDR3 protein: CASSGRYDRYTDTQYF. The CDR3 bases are TGTGCCAGCAGTGGCAGATACGACAGGTACACAGATACGCAGTATTTT.

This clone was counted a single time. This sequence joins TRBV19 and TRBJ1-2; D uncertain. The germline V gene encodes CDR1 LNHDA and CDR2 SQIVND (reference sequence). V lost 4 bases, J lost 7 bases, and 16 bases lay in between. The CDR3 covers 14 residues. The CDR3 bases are TGTGCCAGTAGTACGGACCCTTCCGACGGTGGCTACACCTTC. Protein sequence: CASSTDPSDGGYTF.

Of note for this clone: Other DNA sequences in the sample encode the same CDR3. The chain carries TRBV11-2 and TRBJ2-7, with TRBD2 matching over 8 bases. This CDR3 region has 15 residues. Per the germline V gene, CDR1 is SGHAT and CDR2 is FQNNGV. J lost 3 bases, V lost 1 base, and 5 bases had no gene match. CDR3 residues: CASSLVGAGDYEQYF. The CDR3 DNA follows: TGTGCCAGCAGCTTAGTGGGAGCGGGAGACTACGAGCAGTACTTC.

The CDR3 nucleotides read TGTGCCAGCAGCTTGCGTTCACTAGCGGGAGTAGGCAATGAGCAGTTCTTC. It specifies CASSLRSLAGVGNEQFF. The genes are TRBV7-6 and TRBJ2-1, with 11 bases lining up with TRBD2. The V segment lost 3 bases and the J segment 6 bases; nucleotides outside the gene matches: 10. CDR1 is SGHVS, CDR2 FNYEAQ, per germline. The CDR3 runs 17 residues.

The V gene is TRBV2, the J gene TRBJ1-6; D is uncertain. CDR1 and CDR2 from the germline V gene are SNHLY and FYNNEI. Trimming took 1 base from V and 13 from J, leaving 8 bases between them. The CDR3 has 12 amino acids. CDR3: CASSEESFPLHF. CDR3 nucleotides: TGTGCCAGCAGTGAAGAATCATTTCCCCTCCACTTT.

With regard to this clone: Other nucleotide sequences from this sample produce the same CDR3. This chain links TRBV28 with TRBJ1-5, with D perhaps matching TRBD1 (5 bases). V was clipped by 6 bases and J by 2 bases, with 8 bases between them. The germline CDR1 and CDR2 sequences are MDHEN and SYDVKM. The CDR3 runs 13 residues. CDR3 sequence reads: CASRGHGNQPQHF. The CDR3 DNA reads TGTGCCAGCAGGGGGCATGGCAATCAGCCCCAGCATTTT.

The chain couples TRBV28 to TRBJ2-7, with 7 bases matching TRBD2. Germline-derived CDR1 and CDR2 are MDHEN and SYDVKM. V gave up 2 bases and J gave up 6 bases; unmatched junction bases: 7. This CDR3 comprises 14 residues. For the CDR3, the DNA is TGTGCCAGCAGTTTAGCGGGAGCGGCCCCCGAGCAGTACTTC. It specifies CASSLAGAAPEQYF.

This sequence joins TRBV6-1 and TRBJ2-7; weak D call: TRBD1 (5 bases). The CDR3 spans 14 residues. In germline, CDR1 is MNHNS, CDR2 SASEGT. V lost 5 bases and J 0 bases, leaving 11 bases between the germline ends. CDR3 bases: TGTGCCAGCAGTACCAGGGCGAGCTCCTACGAGCAGTACTTC. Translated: CASSTRASSYEQYF.

Written as DNA, the CDR3 is TGTGCCAGCTCCATGGGTGGAAGTAATCAGCCCCAGCATTTT. The encoded protein is CASSMGGSNQPQHF. The gene calls are TRBV27 and TRBJ1-5; D is unresolved. The CDR3 has 14 amino acids. Germline V lookup: CDR1 MNHEY, CDR2 SMNVEV (reference sequence). The V gene lost 8 bases and the J gene lost 4 bases, with 15 bases spanning the gap.

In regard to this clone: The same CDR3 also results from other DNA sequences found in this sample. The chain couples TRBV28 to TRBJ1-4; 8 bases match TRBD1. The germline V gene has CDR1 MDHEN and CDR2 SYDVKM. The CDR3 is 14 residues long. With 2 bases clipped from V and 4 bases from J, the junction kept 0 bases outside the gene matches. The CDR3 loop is CASSLGQGNEKLFF. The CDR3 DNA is TGTGCCAGCAGTTTAGGACAGGGTAATGAAAAACTGTTTTTT. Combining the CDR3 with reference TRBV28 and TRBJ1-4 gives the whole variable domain DVKVTQSSRYLVKRTGEKVFLECVQDMDHENMFWYRQDPGLGLRLIYFSYDVKMKEKGDIPEGYSVSREKKERFSLILESASTNQTSMYLCASSLGQGNEKLFFGSGTQLSVL.

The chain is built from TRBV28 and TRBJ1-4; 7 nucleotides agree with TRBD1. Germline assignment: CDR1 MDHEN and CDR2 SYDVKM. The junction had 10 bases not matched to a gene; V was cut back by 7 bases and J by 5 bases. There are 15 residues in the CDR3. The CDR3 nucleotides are TGTGCCAGCATTGGTCTGGGACAGCTCAATGAAAAACTGTTTTTT. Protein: CASIGLGQLNEKLFF.

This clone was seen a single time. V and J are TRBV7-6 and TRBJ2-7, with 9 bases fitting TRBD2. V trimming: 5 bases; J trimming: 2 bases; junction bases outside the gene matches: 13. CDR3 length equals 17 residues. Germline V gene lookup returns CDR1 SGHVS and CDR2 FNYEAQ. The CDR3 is CASSPRLAVDSPYEQYF. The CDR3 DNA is TGTGCCAGCAGCCCACGACTAGCGGTGGATTCTCCCTACGAGCAGTACTTC.

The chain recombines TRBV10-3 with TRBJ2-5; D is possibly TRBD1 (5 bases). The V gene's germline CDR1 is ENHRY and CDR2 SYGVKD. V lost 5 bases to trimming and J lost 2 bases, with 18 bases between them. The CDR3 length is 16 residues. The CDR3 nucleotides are TGTGCCATCAGTCCAAAGACAGCTATGCTTCAAGAGACCCAGTACTTC. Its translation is CAISPKTAMLQETQYF.